These T cell receptor beta chains were read from a single sample in a study of somatic mutations in cytotoxic T cells in rheumatoid arthritis. Only in-frame clones appear in the TCRdb table, and some are missing; sequencing was by immunoSEQ multiplex PCR. The profile shows about 19,000 clones, approximately 80% of them singletons. Sequenced sample: CD8+ T cells sorted from blood. The receptor set was obtained from an adult with rheumatoid arthritis. Both conserved end residues are part of each CDR3. A D gene is named only where the DNA matches it firmly. Not every row has a clone size; where given, it reads once, few, many or a size class.

clone_size	d_call	j_call	v_call	cdr3_length	cdr3_aa	cdr3_nt
.	TRBD2	TRBJ2-1	TRBV30	14	CAWTGVAGVDEQFF	TGTGCCTGGACAGGGGTAGCGGGAGTGGATGAGCAGTTCTTC
.	.	TRBJ1-2	TRBV4-3	13	CASSQEVGRGYTF	TGCGCCAGCAGCCAAGAGGTCGGGCGTGGCTACACCTTC
.	TRBD1	TRBJ1-6	TRBV4-3	17	CASSQDSRTGGNSPLHF	TGCGCCAGCAGCCAAGATTCCCGAACAGGGGGTAATTCACCCCTCCACTTT
.	.	TRBJ2-1	TRBV19	15	CASQPGGNPYNEQFF	TGTGCCAGCCAACCAGGGGGGAATCCTTACAATGAGCAGTTCTTC
.	TRBD1	TRBJ2-7	TRBV19	16	CASSITGGGEAYEQYF	TGTGCCAGTAGTATTACAGGGGGCGGGGAAGCCTACGAGCAGTACTTC
medium-sized	.	TRBJ2-3	TRBV9	14	CASSPRDSTDTQYF	TGTGCCAGCAGCCCCCGGGACTCCACAGATACGCAGTATTTT
once	.	TRBJ2-1	TRBV6-5	13	CASSYGTYNEQFF	TGTGCCAGCAGTTACGGGACTTACAATGAGCAGTTCTTC
.	TRBD1	TRBJ2-7	TRBV5-6	13	CASSWTGGLEQYF	TGTGCCAGCAGCTGGACAGGGGGACTCGAGCAGTACTTC
.	.	TRBJ1-1	TRBV9	14	CASSVAELNTEAFF	TGTGCCAGCAGCGTAGCAGAGTTGAACACTGAAGCTTTCTTT
.	.	TRBJ2-1	TRBV11-3	15	CASSFTGSSYNEQFF	TGTGCCAGCAGCTTTACAGGGAGCTCCTACAATGAGCAGTTCTTC
.	.	TRBJ1-1	TRBV21-1	17	CASPEGGDARVNTEAFF	TGTGCCAGCCCCGAGGGGGGGGACGCTCGAGTGAACACTGAAGCTTTCTTT
.	.	TRBJ2-3	TRBV5-1	15	CASSLEGEFADTQYF	TGCGCCAGCAGCTTGGAGGGTGAGTTTGCAGATACGCAGTATTTT
.	.	TRBJ2-1	TRBV4-1	19	CASSLEGGDAGPTYNEQFF	TGCGCCAGCAGCCTCGAAGGGGGGGACGCGGGGCCGACCTACAATGAGCAGTTCTTC
.	TRBD1	TRBJ2-3	TRBV28	17	CASHGTGGIYRTDTQYF	TGTGCCAGCCACGGGACAGGGGGCATTTATCGCACAGATACGCAGTATTTT
once	.	TRBJ2-7	TRBV28	11	CASSLAAPQYF	TGTGCCAGCAGTTTAGCGGCGCCGCAGTACTTC
.	.	TRBJ2-7	TRBV27	14	CASSSPGPLYEQYF	TGTGCCAGCAGTTCACCAGGGCCTCTATACGAGCAGTACTTC
.	.	TRBJ2-2	TRBV4-1	15	CASSPQGGNTGELFF	TGCGCCAGCAGCCCCCAGGGGGGGAACACCGGGGAGCTGTTTTTT
.	.	TRBJ1-5	TRBV7-9	15	CASSYSGTGDQPQHF	TGTGCCAGCAGCTATTCAGGGACCGGGGATCAGCCCCAGCATTTT
.	TRBD1	TRBJ1-5	TRBV2	14	CASNRGANNQPQHF	TGTGCCAGTAACAGGGGCGCAAACAATCAGCCCCAGCATTTT
.	.	TRBJ2-7	TRBV21-1	16	CASSKGRSSGPYEQYF	TGTGCCAGCAGCAAAGGTCGGTCTAGCGGTCCCTACGAGCAGTACTTC
.	.	TRBJ1-4	TRBV9	15	CATLPGESDAEKLFF	TGTGCCACACTGCCAGGCGAAAGTGACGCTGAAAAACTGTTTTTT
few	.	TRBJ1-5	TRBV7-9	14	CASSNSFRNQPQHF	TGTGCCAGCAGCAACAGTTTCCGCAATCAGCCCCAGCATTTT
.	.	TRBJ2-7	TRBV7-2	13	CASRSDMSYEQYF	TGTGCCAGCAGGTCGGACATGTCCTACGAGCAGTACTTC
.	.	TRBJ1-5	TRBV30	15	CAWSVGVGGAQPQHF	TGTGCCTGGAGTGTGGGGGTAGGGGGGGCTCAGCCCCAGCATTTT
.	TRBD1	TRBJ2-7	TRBV5-1	16	CASSLDGQGASREQYF	TGCGCCAGCAGCTTGGATGGACAGGGGGCATCACGCGAGCAGTACTTC
.	.	TRBJ1-1	TRBV13	14	CASSPLGGNTEAFF	TGTGCCAGCAGCCCCCTCGGGGGGAACACTGAAGCTTTCTTT
.	.	TRBJ2-1	TRBV10-3	12	CAISGQANEQFF	TGTGCCATCAGCGGTCAAGCCAATGAGCAGTTCTTC
few	.	TRBJ2-2	TRBV4-1	15	CASSHGQINTGELFF	TGCGCCAGCAGCCACGGACAGATTAACACCGGGGAGCTGTTTTTT
.	TRBD1	TRBJ2-1	TRBV6-5	14	CASSYVTGAHEQFF	TGTGCCAGCAGTTACGTGACAGGGGCCCATGAGCAGTTCTTC
.	.	TRBJ2-3	TRBV6-1	15	CASSDLKGGTDTQYF	TGTGCCAGCAGTGATTTAAAGGGCGGCACAGATACGCAGTATTTT
.	TRBD1	TRBJ2-7	TRBV5-8	16	CASSTGTGTITYEQYF	TGTGCCAGCAGCACCGGGACAGGGACGATAACCTACGAGCAGTACTTC
.	.	TRBJ1-6	TRBV27	14	CASSLSPVRSPLHF	TGTGCCAGCAGTTTAAGTCCAGTTCGTTCACCCCTCCACTTT
.	.	TRBJ1-5	TRBV7-8	18	CASRMDSPAVYSNQPQHF	TGTGCCAGCAGAATGGACAGCCCGGCGGTTTATAGCAATCAGCCCCAGCATTTT
.	TRBD2	TRBJ2-1	TRBV7-3	14	CASSLAGGNNEQFF	TGTGCCAGCAGCTTAGCGGGGGGGAACAATGAGCAGTTCTTC
.	.	TRBJ1-2	TRBV16	13	CASSPQGTYGYTF	TGTGCCAGCAGCCCCCAGGGTACCTATGGCTACACCTTC
.	TRBD2	TRBJ2-5	TRBV7-9	15	CASSSLAAGEETQYF	TGTGCCAGCAGCTCCCTGGCAGCGGGAGAAGAGACCCAGTACTTC
.	.	TRBJ2-7	TRBV5-1	12	CASRGGGPEQYF	TGCGCCAGCAGGGGTGGGGGACCCGAGCAGTACTTC
few	.	TRBJ2-2	TRBV6-6	14	CAGEEGLNTGELFF	TGTGCTGGGGAGGAGGGATTGAACACCGGGGAGCTGTTTTTT
once	TRBD2	TRBJ2-1	TRBV4-2	17	CASSQDASGGAYNEQFF	TGTGCCAGCAGCCAAGATGCGAGCGGGGGGGCATACAATGAGCAGTTCTTC
.	TRBD1	TRBJ2-6	TRBV7-9	16	CASSGRTGAGANVLTF	TGTGCCAGCAGCGGGAGAACAGGGGCTGGGGCCAACGTCCTGACTTTC
.	.	TRBJ2-7	TRBV5-6	12	CASETSSYEQYF	TGTGCCAGTGAGACATCCTCCTACGAGCAGTACTTC
.	TRBD1	TRBJ1-2	TRBV11-2	15	CASSQRVGQSHGYTF	TGTGCCAGCAGCCAGAGGGTGGGACAGTCTCATGGCTACACCTTC
.	TRBD1	TRBJ2-7	TRBV6-1	14	CASTPGQGKYEQYF	TGTGCCAGCACGCCGGGACAGGGCAAATACGAGCAGTACTTC
.	TRBD1	TRBJ1-4	TRBV23-1	17	CASSHRDRGVANEKLFF	TGCGCCAGCAGTCATCGGGACAGGGGCGTTGCTAATGAAAAACTGTTTTTT
few	.	TRBJ2-7	TRBV11-2	12	CASSQTGIEQYF	TGTGCCAGCAGCCAGACAGGAATCGAGCAGTACTTC
.	.	TRBJ2-6	TRBV6-5	13	CASTPSGANVLTF	TGTGCCAGCACCCCCTCTGGGGCCAACGTCCTGACTTTC
.	.	TRBJ1-2	TRBV13	13	CASRGGASYGYTF	TGTGCCAGCAGGGGCGGGGCTAGCTATGGCTACACCTTC
.	.	TRBJ1-1	TRBV19	15	CASSSRGYLNTEAFF	TGTGCCAGTAGTTCCAGGGGATATCTGAACACTGAAGCTTTCTTT
.	.	TRBJ2-3	TRBV11-2	15	CASSSTRTETDTQYF	TGTGCCAGCAGCTCTACTAGGACAGAAACAGATACGCAGTATTTT
.	.	TRBJ2-1	TRBV10-3	15	CAISEWDTQYNEQFF	TGTGCCATCAGTGAGTGGGACACGCAATACAATGAGCAGTTCTTC
.	.	TRBJ2-3	TRBV29-1	11	CSVDPRDTQYF	TGCAGCGTTGACCCACGGGATACGCAGTATTTT
.	.	TRBJ2-7	TRBV27	12	CASRRLGDEQYF	TGTGCCAGCAGGCGCCTGGGGGACGAGCAGTACTTC